This entry describes one T cell receptor beta chain. Its specificity is unknown. CDR3 size: 16 residues. Germline values: CDR1 MNHEY, CDR2 SMNVEV (reference sequence). The V and J ends lost 4 bases and 0 bases respectively, with 15 bases between them. Produced via immunoSEQ multiplex PCR; TCRdb's table is partial and in-frame only. The repertoire has about 190,000 clones, approximately 91% of them found once; the top ten carry roughly 0.99%. The sample comes from a study of T cell responses to AZD1222 COVID-19 vaccine. Overall study context: Second-dose intervals of approximately 4 or approximately 12 weeks were pooled. Study-level results: Mapped onto spike, vaccine-associated CD4 TCRs spanned it and were dominant at 160-218 and 743-854. Nearly half of spike-specific TCRs reportedly target variant regions that are unmutated in the B.1.351 and B.1.1.7 variants. Repertoires were collected only later (after the peak T cell response had occurred).

The sample here was peripheral blood, taken on day 0 of AZD1222 vaccination. The chain recombines TRBV27 with TRBJ1-1; no reliable D call. The TCR sequence derives from an adult in good health. CDR3 DNA: TGTGCCAGCAGTTGGAACAGCGACCTTATGAACACTGAAGCTTTCTTT. The encoded protein is CASSWNSDLMNTEAFF.